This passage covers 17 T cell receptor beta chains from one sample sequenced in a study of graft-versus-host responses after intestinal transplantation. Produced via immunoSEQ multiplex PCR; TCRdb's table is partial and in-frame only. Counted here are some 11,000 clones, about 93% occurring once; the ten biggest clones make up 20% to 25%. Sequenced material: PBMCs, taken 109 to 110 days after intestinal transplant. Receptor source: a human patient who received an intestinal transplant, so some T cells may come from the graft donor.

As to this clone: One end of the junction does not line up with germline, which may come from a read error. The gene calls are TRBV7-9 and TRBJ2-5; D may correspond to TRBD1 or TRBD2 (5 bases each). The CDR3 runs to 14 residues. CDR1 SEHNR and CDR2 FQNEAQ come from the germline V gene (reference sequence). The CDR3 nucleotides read TGTGCCAGCAGCTTAGCAAGTACCAGGGAGACCCGGTACTTC. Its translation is CASSLASTRETRYF.

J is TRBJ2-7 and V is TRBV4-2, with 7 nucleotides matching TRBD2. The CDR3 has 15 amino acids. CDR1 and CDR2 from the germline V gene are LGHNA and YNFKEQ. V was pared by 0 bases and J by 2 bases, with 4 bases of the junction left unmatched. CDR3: CASSQEEAGPYEQYF. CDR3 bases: TGTGCCAGCAGCCAAGAAGAAGCGGGACCCTACGAGCAGTACTTC.

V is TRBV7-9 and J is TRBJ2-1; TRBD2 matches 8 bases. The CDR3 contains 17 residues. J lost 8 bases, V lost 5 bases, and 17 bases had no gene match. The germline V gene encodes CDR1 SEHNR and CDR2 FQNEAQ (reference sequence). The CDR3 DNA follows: TGTGCCAGCAGCCATGCCCCCCTAGCGGGCGGGTCGGATGAGCAGTTCTTC. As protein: CASSHAPLAGGSDEQFF.

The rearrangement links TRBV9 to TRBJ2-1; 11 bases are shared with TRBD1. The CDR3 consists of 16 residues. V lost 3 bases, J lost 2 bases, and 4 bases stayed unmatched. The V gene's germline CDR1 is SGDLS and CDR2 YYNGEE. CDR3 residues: CASSAGTGGTYNEQFF. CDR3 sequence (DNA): TGTGCCAGCAGCGCCGGGACAGGGGGGACCTACAATGAGCAGTTCTTC. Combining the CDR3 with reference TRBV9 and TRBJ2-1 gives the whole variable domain DSGVTQTPKHLITATGQRVTLRCSPRSGDLSVYWYQQSLDQGLQFLIQYYNGEERAKGNILERFSAQQFPDLHSELNLSSLELGDSALYFCASSAGTGGTYNEQFFGPGTRLTVL.

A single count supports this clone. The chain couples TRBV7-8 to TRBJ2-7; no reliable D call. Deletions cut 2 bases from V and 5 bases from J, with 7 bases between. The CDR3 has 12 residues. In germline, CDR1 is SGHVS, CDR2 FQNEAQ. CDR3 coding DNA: TGTGCCAGCAGCTTATCCTGGGACGAGCAGTACTTC. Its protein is CASSLSWDEQYF. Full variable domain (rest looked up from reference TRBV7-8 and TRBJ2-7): GAGVSQSPRYKVAKRGQDVALRCDPISGHVSLFWYQQALGQGPEFLTYFQNEAQLDKSGLPSDRFFAERPEGSVSTLKIQRTQQEDSAVYLCASSLSWDEQYFGPGTRLTVT.

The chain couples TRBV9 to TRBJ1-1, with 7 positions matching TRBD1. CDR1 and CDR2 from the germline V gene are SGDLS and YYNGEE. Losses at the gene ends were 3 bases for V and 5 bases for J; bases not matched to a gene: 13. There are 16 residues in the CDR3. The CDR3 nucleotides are TGTGCCAGCAGCGAAGACAGGGATACCTTGAGAACTGAAGCTTTCTTT. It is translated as CASSEDRDTLRTEAFF.

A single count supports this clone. CDR3 nucleotides: TGTGCCAGCAGCCCTACTGGCGGGACCTTAGGTAATGAGCAGTTCTTC. Protein sequence: CASSPTGGTLGNEQFF. This chain joins TRBV9 and TRBJ2-1, with D maybe TRBD2 (6 bases). Trimming stripped 4 bases from V and 7 bases from J, with 21 bases between. Germline V CDR1 and CDR2: SGDLS, YYNGEE. This CDR3 comprises 16 residues. The complete variable domain, with remaining parts taken from reference TRBV9 and TRBJ2-1, reads DSGVTQTPKHLITATGQRVTLRCSPRSGDLSVYWYQQSLDQGLQFLIQYYNGEERAKGNILERFSAQQFPDLHSELNLSSLELGDSALYFCASSPTGGTLGNEQFFGPGTRLTVL.

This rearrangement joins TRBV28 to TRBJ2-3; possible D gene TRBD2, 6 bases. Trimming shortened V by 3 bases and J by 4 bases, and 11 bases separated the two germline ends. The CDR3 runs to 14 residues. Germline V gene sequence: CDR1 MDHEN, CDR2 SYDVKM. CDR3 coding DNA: TGTGCCAGCAGTTTTGGGGGAGGTCCAGATACGCAGTATTTT. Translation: CASSFGGGPDTQYF. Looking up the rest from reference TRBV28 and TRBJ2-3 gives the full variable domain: DVKVTQSSRYLVKRTGEKVFLECVQDMDHENMFWYRQDPGLGLRLIYFSYDVKMKEKGDIPEGYSVSREKKERFSLILESASTNQTSMYLCASSFGGGPDTQYFGPGTRLTVL.

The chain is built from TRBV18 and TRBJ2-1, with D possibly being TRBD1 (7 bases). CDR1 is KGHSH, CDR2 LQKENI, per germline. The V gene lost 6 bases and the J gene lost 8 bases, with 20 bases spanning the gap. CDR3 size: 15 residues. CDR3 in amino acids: CASSQFHRGGDEQFF. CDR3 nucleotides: TGTGCCAGCTCTCAATTTCACAGGGGAGGCGATGAGCAGTTCTTC. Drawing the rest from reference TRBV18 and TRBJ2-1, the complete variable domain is NAGVMQNPRHLVRRRGQEARLRCSPMKGHSHVYWYRQLPEEGLKFMVYLQKENIIDESGMPKERFSAEFPKEGPSILRIQQVVRGDSAAYFCASSQFHRGGDEQFFGPGTRLTVL.

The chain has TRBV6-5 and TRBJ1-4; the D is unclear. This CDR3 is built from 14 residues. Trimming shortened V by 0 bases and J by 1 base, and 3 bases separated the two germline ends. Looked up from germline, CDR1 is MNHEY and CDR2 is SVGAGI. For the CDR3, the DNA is TGTGCCAGCAGTTACTCGCGAACTAATGAAAAACTGTTTTTT. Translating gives CASSYSRTNEKLFF.

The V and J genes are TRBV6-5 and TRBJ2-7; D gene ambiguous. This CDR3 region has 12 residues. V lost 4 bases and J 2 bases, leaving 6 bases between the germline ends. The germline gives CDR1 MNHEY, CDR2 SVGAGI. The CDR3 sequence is CASSWLAYEQYF. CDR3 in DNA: TGTGCCAGCAGTTGGCTAGCCTACGAGCAGTACTTC.

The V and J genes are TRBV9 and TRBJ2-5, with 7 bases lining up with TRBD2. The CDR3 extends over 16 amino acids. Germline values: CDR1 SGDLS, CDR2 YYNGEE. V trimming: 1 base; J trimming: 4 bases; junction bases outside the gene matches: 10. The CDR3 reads CASSVYDMGEGETQYF. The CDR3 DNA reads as TGTGCCAGCAGCGTATACGACATGGGGGAGGGAGAGACCCAGTACTTC. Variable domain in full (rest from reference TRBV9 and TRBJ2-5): DSGVTQTPKHLITATGQRVTLRCSPRSGDLSVYWYQQSLDQGLQFLIQYYNGEERAKGNILERFSAQQFPDLHSELNLSSLELGDSALYFCASSVYDMGEGETQYFGPGTRLLVL.

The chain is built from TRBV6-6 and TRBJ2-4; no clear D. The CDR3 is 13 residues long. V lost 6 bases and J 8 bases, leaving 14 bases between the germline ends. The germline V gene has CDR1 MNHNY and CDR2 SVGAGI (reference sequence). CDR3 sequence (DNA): TGTGCCAGCAGCAGATCGTTGGGTGACATTCAGTACTTC. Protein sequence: CASSRSLGDIQYF.

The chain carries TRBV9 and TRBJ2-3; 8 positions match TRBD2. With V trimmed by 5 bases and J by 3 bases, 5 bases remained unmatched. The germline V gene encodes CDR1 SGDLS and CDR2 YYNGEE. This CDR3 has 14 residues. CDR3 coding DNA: TGTGCCAGCAGTCTCAGCGGGAGAACAGATACGCAGTATTTT. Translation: CASSLSGRTDTQYF. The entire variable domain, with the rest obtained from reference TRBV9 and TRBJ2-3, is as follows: DSGVTQTPKHLITATGQRVTLRCSPRSGDLSVYWYQQSLDQGLQFLIQYYNGEERAKGNILERFSAQQFPDLHSELNLSSLELGDSALYFCASSLSGRTDTQYFGPGTRLTVL.

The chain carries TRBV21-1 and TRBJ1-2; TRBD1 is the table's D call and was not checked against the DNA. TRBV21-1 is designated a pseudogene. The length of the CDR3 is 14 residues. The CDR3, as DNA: TGTGCCAGCAGCATCATCGACAGGCGGTATGGCTACACCTTC. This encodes CASSIIDRRYGYTF.

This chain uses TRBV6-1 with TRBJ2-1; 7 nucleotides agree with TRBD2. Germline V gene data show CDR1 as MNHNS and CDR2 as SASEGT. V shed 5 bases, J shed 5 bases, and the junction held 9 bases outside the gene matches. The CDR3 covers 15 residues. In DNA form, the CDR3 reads TGTGCCAGCAGTCCCGGACTAGGGACGAACAATGAGCAGTTCTTC. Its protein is CASSPGLGTNNEQFF.

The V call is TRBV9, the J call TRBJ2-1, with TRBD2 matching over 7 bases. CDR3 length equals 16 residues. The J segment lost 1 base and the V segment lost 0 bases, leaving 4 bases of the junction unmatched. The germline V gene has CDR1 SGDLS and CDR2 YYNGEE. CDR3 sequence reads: CASSVVSSGSYNEQFF. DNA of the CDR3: TGTGCCAGCAGCGTAGTTAGTAGCGGGTCCTACAATGAGCAGTTCTTC.